This T cell receptor beta chain is drawn from a study of blood T cell repertoires in COVID-19. Study information: The study drew acute and convalescent COVID-19 samples from the United States, Italy and Spain. Nucleic acid was either cDNA or gDNA, and it came from T cells, B-cell-depleted T cells, or PBMCs.

Per germline, CDR1 SGHVS and CDR2 FQNEAQ. With V trimmed by 0 bases and J by 4 bases, 9 bases remained unmatched. This CDR3 has 17 residues. Per the study methods: Amplification from reference gene primers served as the basis for estimated nucleated cell counts. TCRdb keeps only in-frame clones here, not all; method: immunoSEQ multiplex PCR. V and J calls and clone size are as listed in that table; D and trimming were resolved from the DNA. Among 200,000 to 300,000 clones listed, around 90% were seen once. Sequences were obtained from peripheral blood. This sequence joins TRBV7-8 and TRBJ2-3; 8 positions agree with TRBD2. The clonotype originates from a woman between 35 and 50 years old with acute or convalescent COVID-19. The chain's CDR3 is CASSLAGGSGDADTQYF. CDR3 DNA: TGTGCCAGCAGCTTAGCAGGAGGTAGCGGGGACGCAGATACGCAGTATTTT.